Below, 31 T cell receptor beta chains from the same sample are listed, as sequenced in a study of T cell repertoires in cytomegalovirus infection. Each CDR3 protein is one row after TCRdb ran MiXCR on the reads. This table has about 310,000 distinct CDR3 sequences, roughly 25% appearing once. What these receptors recognize is not known. This specimen consisted of cultured PBMCs, obtained from culture after CMV antigen stimulation. All receptors come from a human donor in good health (CMV status not recorded). Some clones in this sample may be carry-over from other donors' samples.

CDR3 in amino acids: CASSSNVGLAGDPNEQFF. The CDR3 DNA sequence: TGTGCCAGCAGCTCGAATGTGGGACTAGCAGGGGATCCGAATGAGCAGTTCTTC. This chain joins TRBV7-9 and TRBJ2-1; 9 nucleotides match TRBD2. V trimming: 4 bases; J trimming: 7 bases; junction bases outside the gene matches: 17. Germline V CDR1 and CDR2: SEHNR, FQNEAQ (reference sequence). The CDR3 is 18 amino acids.

This CDR3 reads CASRKPGTGDTGELFF. CDR3 DNA sequence: TGTGCCAGCCGTAAGCCCGGGACAGGGGACACCGGGGAGCTGTTTTTT. The chain links TRBV6-1 to TRBJ2-2; 10 bases are a match to TRBD1. V trimming: 8 bases; J trimming: 3 bases; junction bases outside the gene matches: 9. The germline CDR1 and CDR2 sequences are MNHNS and SASEGT. There are 16 residues in the CDR3.

V gene TRBV28 combines with J gene TRBJ2-2; 8 bases align to TRBD1. V dropped 2 bases and J dropped 6; count of bases not matched to a gene: 8. This CDR3 comprises 16 residues. Germline loops: CDR1 MDHEN, CDR2 SYDVKM. The CDR3 coding sequence is TGTGCCAGCAGTTTAGGAGGACAGGGAGGAGCCGGGGAGCTGTTTTTT. It codes for CASSLGGQGGAGELFF. Together with reference TRBV28 and TRBJ2-2, the CDR3 gives the full variable domain: DVKVTQSSRYLVKRTGEKVFLECVQDMDHENMFWYRQDPGLGLRLIYFSYDVKMKEKGDIPEGYSVSREKKERFSLILESASTNQTSMYLCASSLGGQGGAGELFFGEGSRLTVL.

The chain has TRBV10-1 and TRBJ2-5; possible D gene TRBD2, 5 bases. There are 14 residues in the CDR3. V was cut by 3 bases and J by 0 bases, with 8 bases left in between. Germline assignment: CDR1 WNHNN and CDR2 SYGVQD (reference sequence). The CDR3 nucleotides read TGCGCCAGCAGTGAATCGGGGTACCAAGAGACCCAGTACTTC. This gives the protein CASSESGYQETQYF.

Only a few counts were recorded for this clonotype. The chain employs TRBV7-2 and TRBJ2-5; D uncertain. V lost 4 bases, J lost 2 bases, and 14 bases lay in between. Looked up from germline, CDR1 is SGHTA and CDR2 is FQGNSA. The CDR3 has 15 amino acids. Written as DNA, the CDR3 is TGTGCCAGCAGCTCGTACCAGCCCTCGCAAGAGACCCAGTACTTC. Protein sequence: CASSSYQPSQETQYF.

This clonotype was detected ten times or more. At one of its ends the junction is not consistent with the germline gene, which may arise from a read error. The chain uses TRBV7-3 and TRBJ1-1; perhaps TRBD1 as D (6 bases). There are 17 residues in the CDR3. The germline CDR1 and CDR2 sequences are SGHTA and FQGTGA. The CDR3 is CASSLTGGSRGAVPAFF. For the CDR3, the DNA is TGTGCCAGCAGCCTAACGGGGGGGTCCAGGGGAGCAGTCCCGGCTTTCTTT.

This clonotype was detected a few times. The rearrangement joins TRBV4-2 to TRBJ2-5; D gene uncertain. Germline loops: CDR1 LGHNA, CDR2 YNFKEQ. Trimming took off 2 bases at V and 2 bases at J, with 6 bases between the two ends. The CDR3 is made up of 13 amino acids. DNA of the CDR3: TGTGCCAGCAGCCAAAACATTCAAGAGACCCAGTACTTC. Protein: CASSQNIQETQYF.

Concerning this clonotype: This may come from a read error, since a much larger clone is one base off. The chain recombines TRBV7-2 with TRBJ1-5; no clear D. V lost 7 bases, J lost 5 bases, and 12 bases lay in between. This CDR3 region has 13 residues. The germline gives CDR1 SGHTA, CDR2 FQGNSA. The CDR3 is CASTHGRDQPQHF. The CDR3 DNA follows: TGTGCCAGCACCCACGGGAGGGATCAGCCCCAGCATTTT.

The rearrangement uses TRBV5-5 and TRBJ2-3, with a weak D call TRBD2 (6 bases). V was clipped by 0 bases and J by 4 bases, with 15 bases between them. This CDR3 has 16 amino acids. Germline CDR1 is SGHKS and CDR2 is YYEKEE (reference sequence). The CDR3 nucleotides read TGTGCCAGCAGCTTGGTGGTGACACGGAGGGCAGATACGCAGTATTTT. The encoded protein is CASSLVVTRRADTQYF. The full variable domain, with the rest looked up from reference TRBV5-5 and TRBJ2-3, is DAGVTQSPTHLIKTRGQQVTLRCSPISGHKSVSWYQQVLGQGPQFIFQYYEKEERGRGNFPDRFSARQFPNYSSELNVNALLLGDSALYLCASSLVVTRRADTQYFGPGTRLTVL.

V is TRBV10-2 and J is TRBJ1-6; 7 positions agree with TRBD1. Germline-derived CDR1 and CDR2 are WSHSY and SAAADI. The CDR3 extends over 13 amino acids. The junction had 2 bases not matched to a gene; V was cut back by 4 bases and J by 8 bases. The CDR3 here is CASSGQGDSPLHF. CDR3 sequence (DNA): TGCGCCAGCAGTGGACAGGGTGATTCACCCCTCCACTTT.

The chain couples TRBV7-9 to TRBJ1-4, with no clear D. From germline, CDR1 is SEHNR and CDR2 FQNEAQ (reference sequence). CDR3 length equals 14 residues. The germline V and J ends were trimmed by 3 bases and 2 bases, with 7 bases remaining between them. The chain's CDR3 is CASSFFPTNEKLFF. The CDR3 nucleotides are TGTGCCAGCAGCTTCTTTCCGACTAATGAAAAACTGTTTTTT.

This clonotype has ten or more counts. The rearrangement links TRBV28 to TRBJ1-2; D perhaps matches TRBD1 (6 bases). Germline CDR1 and CDR2: MDHEN and SYDVKM. The V and J ends lost 8 bases and 6 bases respectively, with 16 bases between them. The CDR3 sequence is 13 residues long. DNA of the CDR3: TGTGCCAGCGGGCGAACAGGGCCACATGGCTACACCTTC. Translation: CASGRTGPHGYTF.

This chain joins TRBV6-2 or TRBV6-3 and TRBJ2-5; D gene ambiguous. V gave up 2 bases and J gave up 0 bases, with 16 bases separating them. This CDR3 region has 17 residues. Germline V gene lookup returns CDR1 MNHEY and CDR2 SVGEGT. As DNA, the CDR3 is TGTGCCAGCAGTTACGAACGGTACGGGCGGTACCAAGAGACCCAGTACTTC. It specifies CASSYERYGRYQETQYF.

This clonotype was picked up many times. For the CDR3, the DNA is TGTGCCAGCAGCCCAGGCGGGGGTCACAATGAGCAGTTCTTC. As protein: CASSPGGGHNEQFF. J is TRBJ2-1 and V is TRBV7-2, with 7 positions matching TRBD2. The CDR3 totals 14 residues. Losses at the gene ends were 5 bases for V and 5 bases for J; bases not matched to a gene: 6. Germline values: CDR1 SGHTA, CDR2 FQGNSA.

The chain uses TRBV9 and TRBJ2-1; D ambiguous. The CDR3 length is 12 residues. Germline-derived CDR1 and CDR2 are SGDLS and YYNGEE. V lost 4 bases and J 11 bases, leaving 13 bases between the germline ends. In nucleotides, the CDR3 is TGTGCCAGCAGCACCCCGGGTCCTAAGCAGTTCTTC. It is translated as CASSTPGPKQFF. Full variable domain (missing parts from reference TRBV9 and TRBJ2-1): DSGVTQTPKHLITATGQRVTLRCSPRSGDLSVYWYQQSLDQGLQFLIQYYNGEERAKGNILERFSAQQFPDLHSELNLSSLELGDSALYFCASSTPGPKQFFGPGTRLTVL.

This rearrangement joins TRBV20-1 to TRBJ1-5; D not certain. Trimming left V 0 bases short and J 0 bases short, with 12 bases between. The CDR3 length is 16 residues. Looked up from germline, CDR1 is DFQATT and CDR2 is SNEGSKA (reference sequence). CDR3 sequence (DNA): TGCAGTGCTAGAGATTCTATGAAGGGTAGCAATCAGCCCCAGCATTTT. This translates into CSARDSMKGSNQPQHF.

Many counts were recorded for this clonotype. The V and J genes are TRBV12-3 or TRBV12-4 and TRBJ2-2; unclear D gene. V lost 3 bases and J lost 7, with 3 bases in between. The CDR3 sequence is 11 residues long. CDR3 in amino acids: CASSFRGELFF. The CDR3 region has the DNA TGTGCCAGCAGTTTCCGCGGGGAGCTGTTTTTT.

The chain is built from TRBV9 and TRBJ2-5, with TRBD2 matching 9 bases. The junction had 4 bases not matched to a gene; V was cut back by 0 bases and J by 4 bases. The CDR3 totals 15 residues. The germline CDR1 and CDR2 sequences are SGDLS and YYNGEE. The CDR3 sequence is CASSVVAGVGETQYF. DNA for the CDR3: TGTGCCAGCAGCGTAGTAGCGGGAGTGGGAGAGACCCAGTACTTC. Using reference TRBV9 and TRBJ2-5 for the parts outside the CDR3, the full variable domain is DSGVTQTPKHLITATGQRVTLRCSPRSGDLSVYWYQQSLDQGLQFLIQYYNGEERAKGNILERFSAQQFPDLHSELNLSSLELGDSALYFCASSVVAGVGETQYFGPGTRLLVL.

This clonotype was counted at least ten times. V usage is TRBV7-2 and J usage is TRBJ2-1, with TRBD2 matching over 11 bases. V was pared by 1 base and J by 7 bases, with 3 bases of the junction left unmatched. CDR1 and CDR2 (germline): SGHTA, FQGNSA. This CDR3 comprises 15 residues. For the CDR3, the DNA is TGTGCCAGCAGCTTAGTAGCGGGAGGGGGTAATGAGCAGTTCTTC. Protein sequence: CASSLVAGGGNEQFF.

Many counts were recorded for this clonotype. The V and J genes are TRBV27 and TRBJ2-1; D not resolved. Germline CDR1 is MNHEY and CDR2 is SMNVEV (reference sequence). V lost 8 bases and J 4 bases, leaving 21 bases between the germline ends. The CDR3 is 16 residues long. The CDR3 region is CASRNPRALNYNEQFF. The CDR3 DNA follows: TGTGCCAGCCGCAATCCGAGAGCGCTTAATTACAATGAGCAGTTCTTC.

The V call is TRBV2, the J call TRBJ1-2; D is perhaps TRBD1 (6 bases). The CDR3 spans 14 residues. Deletions cut 6 bases from V and 2 bases from J, with 13 bases between. CDR1 SNHLY and CDR2 FYNNEI come from the germline V gene. For the CDR3, the DNA is TGTGCCAGCAGCTCACAGGGTACAAACTATGGCTACACCTTC. As protein: CASSSQGTNYGYTF.

The V gene is TRBV6-2 or TRBV6-3, the J gene TRBJ2-2, with TRBD2 identical over 7 bases. J was trimmed by 0 bases and V by 10 bases; bases with no gene match: 8. CDR3 length: 15 residues. The germline CDR1 and CDR2 sequences are MNHEY and SVGEGT. Written as DNA, the CDR3 is TGTGCCACCAAAGAGAGCGGGGCGAACACCGGGGAGCTGTTTTTT. Translating gives CATKESGANTGELFF.

This clonotype has ten or more counts. The V call is TRBV7-2, the J call TRBJ2-7; D unclear. This CDR3 spans 16 amino acids. Germline CDR1 is SGHTA and CDR2 is FQGNSA. V lost 0 bases and J lost 3, with 15 bases in between. The CDR3: CASSLAPGLMDYEQYF. DNA of the CDR3: TGTGCCAGCAGCTTAGCCCCTGGGCTGATGGACTACGAGCAGTACTTC.

The gene calls are TRBV28 and TRBJ2-5; tentatively, D is TRBD1 or TRBD2 (5 bases each). Per the germline V gene, CDR1 is MDHEN and CDR2 is SYDVKM. This CDR3 has 15 amino acids. The V gene lost 4 bases and the J gene lost 2 bases, with 14 bases spanning the gap. Here the CDR3 reads CASSSPRDRQETQYF. DNA of the CDR3: TGTGCCAGCAGTTCCCCACGGGACCGACAAGAGACCCAGTACTTC.

This clonotype has ten or more counts. The chain combines TRBV6-2 or TRBV6-3 with TRBJ2-7; D is unclear. The CDR3 extends over 13 amino acids. The germline V and J ends were trimmed by 4 bases and 6 bases, with 13 bases remaining between them. The germline gives CDR1 MNHEY, CDR2 SVGEGT. DNA of the CDR3: TGTGCCAGCAGTTTAACGTCCTCAGCCGAGCAGTACTTC. Residues: CASSLTSSAEQYF.

This clonotype appeared many times. The V gene is TRBV7-2, the J gene TRBJ2-1, with TRBD1 matching over 9 bases. The germline gives CDR1 SGHTA, CDR2 FQGNSA. Trimming at V came to 1 base and at J to 4 bases, leaving 8 bases not matched to a gene. CDR3 size: 17 residues. DNA for the CDR3: TGTGCCAGCAGCTTAGACCCGCCGGGACAGGGATACAATGAGCAGTTCTTC. This encodes CASSLDPPGQGYNEQFF.

J is TRBJ2-7 and V is TRBV20-1, with D tentatively TRBD1 or TRBD2 (5 bases each). The CDR3 is 11 residues long. Deletions cut 6 bases from V and 2 bases from J, with 8 bases between. Germline assignment: CDR1 DFQATT and CDR2 SNEGSKA (reference sequence). CDR3 in amino acids: CSARGAYEQYF. The CDR3 DNA follows: TGCAGTGCCCGAGGGGCCTACGAGCAGTACTTC.

This clonotype was observed once. This rearrangement joins TRBV4-3 to TRBJ2-7; TRBD2 matches at 12 bases. Germline trimming cut 0 bases from V and 2 bases from J; bases unmatched to any gene: 2. This CDR3 is 16 amino acids long. The germline CDR1 and CDR2 sequences are LGHNA and YSLEER. CDR3 in DNA: TGCGCCAGCAGCCAAGAGCCTAGCGGGAGGGCCTACGAGCAGTACTTC. Protein: CASSQEPSGRAYEQYF.

The chain links TRBV18 to TRBJ2-3; D not certain. Germline CDR1 reads KGHSH; CDR2 reads LQKENI. This CDR3 is built from 14 residues. V was cut by 2 bases and J by 6 bases, with 12 bases left in between. CDR3 DNA sequence: TGTGCCAGCTCACCAATCGCTCCTCGGGATACGCAGTATTTT. Translated, it gives CASSPIAPRDTQYF.

This chain uses TRBV30 with TRBJ1-2; D remains ambiguous. The CDR3 extends over 13 amino acids. Germline CDR1 is GTSNPN and CDR2 is SVGIG (reference sequence). Deletions cut 2 bases from V and 6 bases from J, with 13 bases between. CDR3 loop: CAWSKLLTNGYTF. DNA of the CDR3: TGTGCCTGGAGTAAGCTACTGACCAATGGCTACACCTTC.

CDR3 sequence reads: CASSFIDNTGELFF. DNA of the CDR3: TGTGCCAGCAGCTTTATCGACAACACCGGGGAGCTGTTTTTT. The gene calls are TRBV6-2 or TRBV6-3 and TRBJ2-2, with unresolved D. Trimming pared 6 bases from V and 2 bases from J, leaving 10 bases between. The CDR3 runs 14 residues. Germline CDR1 MNHEY, CDR2 SVGEGT.